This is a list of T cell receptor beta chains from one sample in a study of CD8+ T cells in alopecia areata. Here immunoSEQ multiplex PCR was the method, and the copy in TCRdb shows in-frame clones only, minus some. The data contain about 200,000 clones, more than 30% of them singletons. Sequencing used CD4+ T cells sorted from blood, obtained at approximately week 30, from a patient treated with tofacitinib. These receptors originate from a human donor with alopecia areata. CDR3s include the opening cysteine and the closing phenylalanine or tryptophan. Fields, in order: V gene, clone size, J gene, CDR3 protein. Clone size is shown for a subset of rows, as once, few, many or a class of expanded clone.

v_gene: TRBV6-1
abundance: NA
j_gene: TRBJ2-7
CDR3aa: CASRRSPGQGVKQYF

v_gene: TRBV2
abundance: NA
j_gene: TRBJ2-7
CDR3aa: CASRPGPEEEQYF

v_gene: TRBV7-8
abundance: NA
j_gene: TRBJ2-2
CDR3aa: CASTTSRGPAGELFF

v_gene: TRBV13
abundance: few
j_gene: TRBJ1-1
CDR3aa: CASSLGQLNTEAFF

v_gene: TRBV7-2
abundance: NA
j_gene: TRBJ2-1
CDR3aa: CASSFYYNEQFF

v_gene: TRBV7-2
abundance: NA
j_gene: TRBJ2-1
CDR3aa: CASSPPAGVLSEQFF

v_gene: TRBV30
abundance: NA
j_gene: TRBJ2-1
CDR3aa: CAWSKKGLADNEQFF

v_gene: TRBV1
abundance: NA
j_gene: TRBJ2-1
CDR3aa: CTSSQENNRDSIQQFF

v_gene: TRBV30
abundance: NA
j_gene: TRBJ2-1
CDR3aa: CAWGLAGGHNEQFF

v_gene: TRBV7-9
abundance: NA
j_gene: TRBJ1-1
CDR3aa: CAASGGFTEAFF

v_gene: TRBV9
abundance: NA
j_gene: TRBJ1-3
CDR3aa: CASSPGSGNTIYF

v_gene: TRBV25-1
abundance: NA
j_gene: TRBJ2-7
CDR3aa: CASSESSFSYEQYF

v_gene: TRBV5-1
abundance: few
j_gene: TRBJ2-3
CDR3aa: CASSLGGTDTQYF

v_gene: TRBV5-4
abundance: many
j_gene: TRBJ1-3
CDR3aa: CASTGKGNTIYF